The text below deals with one TCR beta chain. Sequenced by immunoSEQ multiplex PCR; TCRdb stores in-frame clones only, minus some. The data contain approximately 82,000 clones, over 85% of them seen just once; the ten biggest clones take up roughly 1.7%. Mixed chimerism was transient after nonmyeloablative marrow transplants from related graft donors. Thawed PBMCs were FACS-sorted into unstimulated CD4+CD25+CD127- regulatory T cells, CD4+CD25- non-regulatory cells, CD4 and CD8 cells. The data originate from a study of Tregs in tolerant kidney transplant recipients. CDR3 length: 15 amino acids. The ends lost 4 bases at V and 7 bases at J; junction bases unmatched: 7. Germline V gene sequence: CDR1 SEHNR, CDR2 FQNEAQ (reference sequence).

This receptor was identified in a human patient who received a combined kidney and bone marrow transplant. Some T cells may be transferred from the graft donor. Sample: CD4+ T cells from blood (PBMCs), taken 12 months after the transplant. The chain employs TRBV7-9 and TRBJ2-1; 10 bases line up with TRBD1. The CDR3 DNA reads as TGTGCCAGCAGCTCCCGGGACAGGGGATGGAATGAGCAGTTCTTC. Translating it yields CASSSRDRGWNEQFF.